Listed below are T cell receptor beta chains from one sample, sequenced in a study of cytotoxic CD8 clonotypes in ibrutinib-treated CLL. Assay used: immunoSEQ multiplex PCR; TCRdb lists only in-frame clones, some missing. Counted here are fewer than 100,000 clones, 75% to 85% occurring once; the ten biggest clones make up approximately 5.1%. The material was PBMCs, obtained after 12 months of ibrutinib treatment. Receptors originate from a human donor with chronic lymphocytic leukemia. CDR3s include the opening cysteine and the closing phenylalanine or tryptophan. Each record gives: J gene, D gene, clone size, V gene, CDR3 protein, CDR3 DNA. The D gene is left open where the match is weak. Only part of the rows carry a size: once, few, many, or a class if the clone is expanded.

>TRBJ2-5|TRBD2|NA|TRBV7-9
CASSFRTSGWKETQYF
TGTGCCAGCAGCTTCAGGACTAGCGGCTGGAAAGAGACCCAGTACTTC
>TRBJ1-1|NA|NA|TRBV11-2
CASSPLGAEAFF
TGTGCCAGCAGCCCCCTGGGGGCTGAAGCTTTCTTT
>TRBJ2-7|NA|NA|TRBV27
CASRGRPYYEQYF
TGTGCCAGCAGGGGCCGTCCATACTACGAGCAGTACTTC
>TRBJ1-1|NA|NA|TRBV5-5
CASSLNGGTEAFF
TGTGCCAGCAGCTTGAATGGGGGCACTGAAGCTTTCTTT
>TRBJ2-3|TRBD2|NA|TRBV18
CASSPGRLALRDTQYF
TGTGCCAGCTCACCGGGCCGACTAGCGCTTAGGGATACGCAGTATTTT
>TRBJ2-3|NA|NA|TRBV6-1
CASSALDRHTQYF
TGTGCCAGCAGTGCCCTGGACAGACATACGCAGTATTTT
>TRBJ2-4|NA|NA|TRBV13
CASSLGGLGGLDIQYF
TGTGCCAGCAGCTTAGGCGGGCTAGGGGGGCTAGACATTCAGTACTTC
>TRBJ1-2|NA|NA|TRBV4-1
CASSQDFAGDYGYTF
TGCGCCAGCAGCCAAGATTTTGCAGGGGACTATGGCTACACCTTC
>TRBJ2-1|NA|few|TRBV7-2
CASSLGPLTAQGRAFF
TGTGCCAGCAGCTTAGGGCCACTAACCGCTCAGGGCCGGGCGTTCTTC
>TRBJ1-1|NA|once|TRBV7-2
CASSLVRKGFNTEAFF
TGTGCCAGCAGCTTAGTGCGGAAGGGGTTCAACACTGAAGCTTTCTTT
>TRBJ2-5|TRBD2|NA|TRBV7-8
CASGRGPVVAQTQYF
TGTGCCAGCGGGAGGGGCCCGGTGGTAGCTCAGACCCAGTACTTC
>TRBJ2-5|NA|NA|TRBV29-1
CSVFWGETQYF
TGCAGCGTTTTTTGGGGGGAGACCCAGTACTTC
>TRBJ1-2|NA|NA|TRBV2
CASSESGRGYTF
TGTGCCAGCAGTGAATCCGGCAGGGGCTACACCTTC
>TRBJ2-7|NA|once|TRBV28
CASSSPGQGGYEQYF
TGTGCCAGCAGTTCCCCCGGGCAGGGGGGCTACGAGCAGTACTTC
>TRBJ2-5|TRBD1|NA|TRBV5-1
CASSDTGEETQYF
TGCGCCAGCAGCGATACAGGGGAAGAGACCCAGTACTTC
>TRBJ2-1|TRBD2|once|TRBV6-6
CASSGASGSGGHEQFF
TGTGCCAGCAGTGGGGCTAGCGGGAGTGGGGGTCATGAGCAGTTCTTC
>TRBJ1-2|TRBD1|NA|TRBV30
CAWNRQGLGYGYTF
TGTGCCTGGAATCGACAGGGTCTGGGCTATGGCTACACCTTC
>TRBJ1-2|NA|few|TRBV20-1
CSAREGYGYTF
TGCAGTGCCAGAGAAGGGTATGGCTACACCTTC
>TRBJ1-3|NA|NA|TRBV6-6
CASWEGGPSSGNTIYF
TGTGCCAGCTGGGAGGGGGGGCCGAGCTCTGGAAACACCATATATTTT
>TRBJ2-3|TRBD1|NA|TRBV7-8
CASSPRATGTGDAYTQYF
TGTGCCAGCAGCCCCAGGGCGACCGGGACAGGGGACGCTTATACGCAGTATTTT
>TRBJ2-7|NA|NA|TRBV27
CASSLSNPPYEQYF
TGTGCCAGCAGTTTATCTAACCCACCCTACGAGCAGTACTTC
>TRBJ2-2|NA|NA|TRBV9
CASSPRLDRAGELFF
TGTGCCAGCAGCCCCCGACTAGATAGGGCCGGGGAGCTGTTTTTT
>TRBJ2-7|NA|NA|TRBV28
CASSSGRPYEQYF
TGTGCCAGCAGTTCAGGACGGCCCTACGAGCAGTACTTC
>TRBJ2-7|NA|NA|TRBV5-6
CASTLVGEQYF
TGTGCCAGCACCCTAGTCGGCGAGCAGTACTTC
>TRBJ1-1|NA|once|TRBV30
CARTGPPNTEAFF
TGTGCTCGCACGGGACCCCCGAACACTGAAGCTTTCTTT
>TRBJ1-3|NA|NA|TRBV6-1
CATGMLSGNTIYF
TGTGCCACGGGGATGCTCTCTGGAAACACCATATATTTT
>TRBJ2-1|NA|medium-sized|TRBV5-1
CASSLGRGTGGQFF
TGCGCCAGCAGCTTGGGGCGGGGCACCGGCGGGCAGTTCTTC
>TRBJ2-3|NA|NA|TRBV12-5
CASGEHNTQYF
TGTGCTAGTGGAGAACATAATACGCAGTATTTT
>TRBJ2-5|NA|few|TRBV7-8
CASSLGRGETQYF
TGTGCCAGCAGCTTAGGGCGAGGGGAGACCCAGTACTTC
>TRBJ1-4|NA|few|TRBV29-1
CSVESDVEEKLFF
TGCAGCGTTGAATCGGACGTAGAAGAAAAACTGTTTTTT
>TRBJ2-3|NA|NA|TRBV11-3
CASSLGSLDTQYF
TGTGCCAGCAGCTTGGGGTCCCTAGATACGCAGTATTTT
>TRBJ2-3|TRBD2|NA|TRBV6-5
CASTDRGGDTQYF
TGTGCCAGCACGGACCGGGGAGGGGATACGCAGTATTTT
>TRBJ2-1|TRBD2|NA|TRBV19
CASSMFSGTGNEQFF
TGTGCCAGTAGTATGTTTAGCGGGACCGGTAATGAGCAGTTCTTC
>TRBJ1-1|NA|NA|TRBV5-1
CASSLEGPEAFF
TGCGCCAGCAGCTTGGAGGGGCCGGAAGCTTTCTTT
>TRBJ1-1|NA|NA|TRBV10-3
CASRASLAPEAFF
TGTGCCAGCCGGGCCTCACTGGCCCCTGAAGCTTTCTTT
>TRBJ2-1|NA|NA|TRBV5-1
CATSLSGYNEQFF
TGCGCCACCAGCCTAAGCGGATACAATGAGCAGTTCTTC
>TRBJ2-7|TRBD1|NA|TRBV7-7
CASSPTGSYEQYF
TGTGCCAGCAGCCCGACAGGGTCCTACGAGCAGTACTTC
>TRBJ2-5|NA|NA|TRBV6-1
CASSQSETQYF
TGTGCCAGCAGCCAATCAGAGACCCAGTACTTC